In its sample, the clone carrying this T cell receptor beta chain was seen many times. TCR beta libraries were made by UMI-labeled 5' RACE. MiXCR, applied by TCRdb to the 5' RACE reads, yields one record per CDR3 protein. Found here are roughly 8,300 distinct CDR3 sequences, 3.5% to 4.5% of them singletons; the top ten hold about 36%. The sample is drawn from a study of human CD8 memory T cell subsets. Germline loops: CDR1 LNHDA, CDR2 SQIVND (reference sequence). This CDR3 comprises 14 residues. Trimming pared 1 base from V and 0 bases from J, leaving 7 bases between. The TCR was taken from a human donor in good health. Sample: CD8+ T cells from PBMCs. V gene TRBV19 combines with J gene TRBJ2-7, with D unclear. The CDR3 protein is CASSIGASSYEQYF. The CDR3 nucleotides read TGTGCCAGTAGTATAGGGGCCAGCTCCTACGAGCAGTACTTC.